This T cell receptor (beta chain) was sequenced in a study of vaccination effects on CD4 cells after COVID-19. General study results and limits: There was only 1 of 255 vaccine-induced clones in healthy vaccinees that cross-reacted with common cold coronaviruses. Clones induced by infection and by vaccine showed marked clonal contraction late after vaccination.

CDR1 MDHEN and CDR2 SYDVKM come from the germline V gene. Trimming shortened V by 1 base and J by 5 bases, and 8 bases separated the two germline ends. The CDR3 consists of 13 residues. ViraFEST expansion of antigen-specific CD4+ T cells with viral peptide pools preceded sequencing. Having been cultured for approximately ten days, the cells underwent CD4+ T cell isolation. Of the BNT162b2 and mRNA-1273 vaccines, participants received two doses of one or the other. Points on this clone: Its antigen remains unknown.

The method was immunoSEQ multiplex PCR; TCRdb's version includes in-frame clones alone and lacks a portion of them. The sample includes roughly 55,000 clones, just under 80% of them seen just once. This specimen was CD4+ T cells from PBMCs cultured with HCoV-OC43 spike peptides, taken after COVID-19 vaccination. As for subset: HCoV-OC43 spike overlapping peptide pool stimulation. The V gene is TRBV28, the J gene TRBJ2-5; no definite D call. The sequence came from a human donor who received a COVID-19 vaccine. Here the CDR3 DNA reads TGTGCCAGCAGTTTATCTGGCCGCGAGACCCAGTACTTC. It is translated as CASSLSGRETQYF.